The TCR beta chain described here comes from a study of shared clonotypes between healthy human individuals. Points on this clone: Its matching antigen is unknown.

CD8 memory cells included CD45RO+ cells plus CCR7-negative CD45RA+ TemRA cells. Replicate PCRs from sorted subsets contained around 200 ng DNA, which is some 30,000 T cell genomes. In the original analysis: ImmunoSEQ gave junction-only sequences without quality scores, so filtering differed. TCRdb keeps only in-frame clones here, not all; method: immunoSEQ multiplex PCR. Clone size and V and J calls were adopted from that table, with D and trimming inferred from the DNA. The table records around 690,000 clones, around 90% of them present only once. Study results and caveats: Four donors had roughly 5.2% of their naive CD4 clonotypes in common.

This CDR3 has 15 amino acids. The ends lost 2 bases at V and 4 bases at J; junction bases unmatched: 7. Germline CDR1 SGHTA, CDR2 FQGTGA. V usage is TRBV7-3 and J usage is TRBJ1-1; 7 nucleotides match TRBD1. This TCR was sampled from a man younger than 35 in good health. Some clones in this sample may be carry-over from other donors' samples. Sequences were obtained from memory CD8+ T cells from PBMCs. Subset in this sample: CD45RO+ cells pooled with CCR7-negative TemRA cells. The CDR3 DNA sequence: TGTGCCAGCAGCTTATCTGACAGGGTGGGCACTGAAGCTTTCTTT. Translating gives CASSLSDRVGTEAFF.